The T cell receptor beta chain described here comes from a study of radiotherapy plus CTLA-4 blockade in lung cancer. Study in general: An objective response was seen in 15% to 20% of patients, and disease control in about 30%.

Treatment of patients with chemo-refractory metastatic non-small-cell lung cancer consisted of focal radiation plus CTLA-4 blockade with ipilimumab. Using immunoSEQ multiplex PCR, the repertoire was profiled, and TCRdb retains in-frame clones only, with some absent. The sample carries 120,000 or so clones, around 75% recorded once. Study-wide results and limits: Clones of tumor-derived TCRs expanded in blood after radiotherapy plus ipilimumab.

On this clone itself: As yet, its antigen is unknown.

The sample in question was peripheral blood, obtained from a patient treated with radiotherapy plus ipilimumab. The clonotype was recovered from a human donor with non-small cell lung cancer who had a partial response to radiotherapy plus ipilimumab.

This chain's CDR3 is CASSGQGNTEAFF. In nucleotides, the CDR3 is TGTGCCAGCAGCGGACAGGGGAACACTGAAGCTTTCTTT. The chain uses TRBV6-1 and TRBJ1-1; 8 bases match TRBD1. The CDR3 has 13 residues. J was trimmed by 1 base and V by 6 bases; bases with no gene match: 1. Germline V gene sequence: CDR1 MNHNS, CDR2 SASEGT.